The next 13 T cell receptor beta chains were all read from a single sample in a study of blood T cells in healthy people across ages. Next came a second PCR, run for about 7 to 11 cycles, which used a sample-barcoded 5' primer along with a J-beta primer mix. One entry per CDR3 protein results from TCRdb running MiXCR on the 5' RACE reads. The table lists 1.5 million to 2 million distinct CDR3 sequences, roughly 30% of them singletons. The material sequenced was blood. All receptors derive from a woman aged 25 to 45 in good health.

This clonotype was seen many times. The rearrangement uses TRBV29-1 and TRBJ1-2; D is unclear. This CDR3 region has 13 residues. The V gene lost 2 bases and the J gene lost 8 bases, with 15 bases spanning the gap. Germline lookup yields CDR1 SQVTM and CDR2 ANQGSEA. The CDR3 spells CSVESQKVDGYTF. CDR3 bases: TGCAGCGTTGAATCCCAAAAGGTCGACGGCTACACCTTC. Full variable domain (remainder filled in from reference TRBV29-1 and TRBJ1-2): SAVISQKPSRDICQRGTSLTIQCQVDSQVTMMFWYRQQPGQSLTLIATANQGSEATYESGFVIDKFPISRPNLTFSTLTVSNMSPEDSSIYLCSVESQKVDGYTFGSGTRLTVV.

Turning to this clonotype: A single base separates this from a much larger clone, so it may be a read error. This sequence joins TRBV4-1 and TRBJ2-5; 8 nucleotides agree with TRBD1. The end of the DNA aligns better with TRBJ2-7, so the J call may be wrong. The CDR3 extends over 16 amino acids. CDR1 and CDR2 from the germline V gene are MGHRA and YSYEKL. The CDR3 protein is CASSHERASTGDEQYF. CDR3 nucleotides: TGCGCCAGCAGCCACGAAAGGGCGTCGACAGGGGACGAGCAGTACTTC.

Remarks on this clonotype: This sequence may be a read error, since a much larger clone differs from it by one base. The chain joins TRBV10-3 to TRBJ2-1, with a tentative D call TRBD2 (5 bases). V was cut by 0 bases and J by 10 bases, with 16 bases left in between. This CDR3 region has 15 residues. Germline CDR1 is ENHRY and CDR2 is SYGVKD. CDR3 bases: TGTGCCATCAGTGAGTCGACGGCAGGACCGGGGGAGCAGTTCTTC. Translation: CAISESTAGPGEQFF.

The chain links TRBV28 to TRBJ2-1; 7 bases line up with TRBD2. V shed 4 bases, J shed 0 bases, and the junction held 6 bases outside the gene matches. The CDR3 is made up of 16 amino acids. From germline, CDR1 is MDHEN and CDR2 SYDVKM. CDR3 residues: CASSSETSASYNEQFF. Here the CDR3 DNA reads TGTGCCAGCAGTTCTGAAACTAGCGCCTCCTACAATGAGCAGTTCTTC.

This clonotype was recorded only once. V is TRBV30 and J is TRBJ2-7; D perhaps matches TRBD2 (5 bases). This CDR3 spans 14 amino acids. Germline V gene data show CDR1 as GTSNPN and CDR2 as SVGIG (reference sequence). V was pared by 2 bases and J by 0 bases, with 11 bases between. The CDR3 is CAWSYSGDSYEQYF. In DNA, the CDR3 is TGTGCCTGGAGTTACTCCGGGGACTCCTACGAGCAGTACTTC.

This clonotype was detected only a few times. The gene calls are TRBV20-1 and TRBJ2-5; 8 bases match TRBD1. Germline CDR1 DFQATT, CDR2 SNEGSKA (reference sequence). V dropped 3 bases and J dropped 12; count of bases not matched to a gene: 6. This CDR3 is 11 amino acids long. The CDR3 DNA is TGCAGTGCTAGCCAAGACAGGGGAGAGTACTTC. Translating gives CSASQDRGEYF.

This chain joins TRBV4-1 and TRBJ2-1; TRBD1 is a possible D gene (5 bases). Trimming cost V 1 base and J 1 base, with 17 bases left between them. Germline loops: CDR1 MGHRA, CDR2 YSYEKL. The CDR3 sequence is 18 residues long. CDR3 sequence: CASSQGRGTSLSYNEQFF. CDR3 DNA sequence: TGCGCCAGCAGCCAAGGTAGGGGAACCTCTCTTTCCTACAATGAGCAGTTCTTC.

V usage is TRBV13 and J usage is TRBJ2-5, with a tentative D call TRBD1 (6 bases). Germline V gene lookup returns CDR1 PRHDT and CDR2 FYEKMQ (reference sequence). The CDR3 runs 15 residues. V gave up 5 bases and J gave up 3 bases, with 16 bases separating them. CDR3 sequence (DNA): TGTGCCAGCAGCACGCCCCAGGGGATTAAAGAGACCCAGTACTTC. Protein: CASSTPQGIKETQYF.

Note on this clonotype: Just one base apart from a much larger clone, this may be a read error. This rearrangement joins TRBV20-1 to TRBJ2-5, with 8 bases lining up with TRBD2. The germline CDR1 and CDR2 sequences are DFQATT and SNEGSKA (reference sequence). The CDR3 is made up of 13 amino acids. Trimming removed 0 bases from V and 11 bases from J; junction bases left unmatched: 8. This CDR3 is CSARELADYGQYF. The CDR3 bases are TGCAGTGCTAGAGAACTAGCGGATTACGGGCAGTACTTC.

The CDR3 sequence: CSADSPGSYNEQFF. CDR3 sequence (DNA): TGCAGTGCGGATTCCCCCGGTTCCTACAATGAGCAGTTCTTC. V and J are TRBV20-1 and TRBJ2-1; D gene unclear. Germline V gene lookup returns CDR1 DFQATT and CDR2 SNEGSKA (reference sequence). Trimming removed 6 bases at V and 1 base at J, with 13 bases between. This CDR3 has 14 amino acids.

The table lists this clonotype with a few counts. The rearrangement uses TRBV20-1 and TRBJ2-7; 7 positions match TRBD2. CDR1 is DFQATT and CDR2 is SNEGSKA in the germline V gene (reference sequence). V was pared by 4 bases and J by 8 bases, with 14 bases of the junction left unmatched. The CDR3 is made up of 14 amino acids. This CDR3 reads CSAIRGSQAGKQYF. The CDR3 DNA follows: TGCAGTGCTATAAGGGGCTCTCAAGCGGGAAAGCAGTACTTC.

V and J are TRBV6-2 or TRBV6-3 and TRBJ2-7, with unresolved D. The CDR3 spans 17 residues. V lost 2 bases to trimming and J lost 7 bases, with 24 bases between them. Germline V gives CDR1 MNHEY, CDR2 SVGEGT. CDR3 coding DNA: TGTGCCAGCAGTTACAGCCGGGTCAAAAGACCGAACAATGAGCAGTACTTC. Translation gives CASSYSRVKRPNNEQYF.

This chain links TRBV28 with TRBJ1-5; perhaps TRBD1 as D (6 bases). This CDR3 has 17 amino acids. Germline V gene data show CDR1 as MDHEN and CDR2 as SYDVKM. Between the trimmed V and J ends, which lost 1 base and 4 bases, there was a span of 17 bases. CDR3 bases: TGTGCCAGCAGTTTATCCCCGACAGGTCTGGATAATCAGCCCCAGCATTTT. It encodes CASSLSPTGLDNQPQHF.